This TCR beta chain came from a study of cytomegalovirus exposure and HLA in healthy donors. This PCR relied on a set of 60 Vbeta primers and 13 Jbeta primers. The repertoire was sequenced with immunoSEQ multiplex PCR; TCRdb's copy has only in-frame clones and lacks some. The sample lists about 130,000 clones, approximately 80% seen once, with roughly 2% in the top ten. In germline, CDR1 is SGHRS, CDR2 YFSETQ. The V segment lost 2 bases and the J segment 1 base; nucleotides outside the gene matches: 2. The CDR3 length is 14 residues. The V gene is TRBV5-1, the J gene TRBJ2-5; TRBD1 matches 7 bases. The specimen was PBMCs. The receptor comes from a man aged 25 to 45 in good health and CMV-seronegative. The CDR3 DNA reads as TGCGCCAGCAGCTTTACAGGGGCCCAAGAGACCCAGTACTTC. Its translation is CASSFTGAQETQYF.